Listed below are T cell receptor beta chains from one sample, sequenced in a study of monozygotic twins with inflammatory bowel disease. One entry per CDR3 protein, without DNA, is what TCRdb gives after re-calling the 5' RACE reads. The sample totals about 300,000 distinct CDR3 sequences; its top ten clones hold roughly 5.8%. The source material was blood. The receptors derive from a human donor with ulcerative colitis or Crohn's disease, or a healthy co-twin of an affected twin (not recorded which). CDR3s include the opening cysteine and the closing phenylalanine or tryptophan.

V,J,CDR3
TRBV18,TRBJ1-6,CASGSGTANSPLHF
TRBV6-5,TRBJ1-2,CASSYSILLANYGYTF
TRBV6-1,TRBJ1-3,CASSNGPSGNTIYF
TRBV2,TRBJ2-3,CASSVFGSTDTQYF
TRBV4-3,TRBJ2-3,CASSQGWDRASDTQYF
TRBV5-1,TRBJ2-1,CASNKGLSGNEQFF
TRBV12-3/TRBV12-4,TRBJ2-3,CASSHYGWDTQYF
TRBV29-1,TRBJ2-1,CSVEDLGNEQFF
TRBV7-2,TRBJ2-2,CASSSESGPTGELFF
TRBV7-2,TRBJ2-6,CASSLARGGANVLTF
TRBV7-2,TRBJ2-5,CASSLPGLAARDQYF
TRBV5-6,TRBJ2-1,CASSTGEGEQFF
TRBV29-1,TRBJ2-1,CSVLRINEQFF
TRBV12-3/TRBV12-4,TRBJ2-1,CASSGQGAGKNEQFF
TRBV12-3/TRBV12-4,TRBJ1-1,CASSPRTGIPEAFF
TRBV5-5,TRBJ2-3,CASSFSSSTDTQYF
TRBV20-1,TRBJ2-3,CSARRSAGLDTQYF
TRBV9,TRBJ1-3,CASSEGPSSGNTIYF
TRBV20-1,TRBJ1-6,CSASGGALNSPLHF
TRBV5-4,TRBJ2-2,CASSVIADTGELFF
TRBV3-1,TRBJ2-7,CASSEGLAGGGYEQYF
TRBV27,TRBJ2-1,CASYPAGSSYNEQFF
TRBV27,TRBJ1-2,CASGGYTYGYTF
TRBV7-2,TRBJ2-5,CASSIAGVGETQYF
TRBV5-1,TRBJ2-5,CASSVTQETQYF
TRBV20-1,TRBJ1-5,CSAILSQGRQPQHF
TRBV6-2/TRBV6-3,TRBJ2-3,CASSYRSAKTSTDTQYF
TRBV3-1,TRBJ1-6,CASSQDAGINSPLHF
TRBV6-5,TRBJ2-1,CASSGINEQFF
TRBV12-3/TRBV12-4,TRBJ2-6,CASSPRGVLTF
TRBV2,TRBJ1-3,CASSEGQPNRQGAIYF
TRBV20-1,TRBJ1-4,CSAGTGFDEKLFF
TRBV5-1,TRBJ1-4,CASSRDRNEKLFF
TRBV6-2/TRBV6-3,TRBJ2-3,CASGSRAGVPDTQYF
TRBV7-9,TRBJ2-7,CASSAPDRGYEQYF
TRBV12-3/TRBV12-4,TRBJ2-5,CASSLPSPRETQYF
TRBV11-2,TRBJ2-3,CASSLIAGGPNTDTQYF
TRBV5-6,TRBJ2-5,CASSFSGGWSQYF
TRBV29-1,TRBJ2-1,CSVEGTVDEQFF
TRBV27,TRBJ2-1,CASSFRTSGTNEQFF